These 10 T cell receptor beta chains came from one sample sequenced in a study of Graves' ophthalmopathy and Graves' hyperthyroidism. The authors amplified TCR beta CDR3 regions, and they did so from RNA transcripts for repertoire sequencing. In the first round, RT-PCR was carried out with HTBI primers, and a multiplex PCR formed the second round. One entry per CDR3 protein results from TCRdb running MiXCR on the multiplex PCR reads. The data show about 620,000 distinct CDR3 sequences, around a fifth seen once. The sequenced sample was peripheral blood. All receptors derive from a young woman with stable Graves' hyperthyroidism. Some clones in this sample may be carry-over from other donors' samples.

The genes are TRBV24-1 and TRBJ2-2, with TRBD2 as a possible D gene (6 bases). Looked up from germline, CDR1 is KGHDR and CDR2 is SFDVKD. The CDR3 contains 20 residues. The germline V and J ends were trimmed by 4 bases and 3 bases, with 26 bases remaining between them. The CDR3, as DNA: TGTGCCACCAGTGAACCCCCGGGACTGAATATCTCCGCCGACACCGGGGAGCTGTTTTTT. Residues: CATSEPPGLNISADTGELFF.

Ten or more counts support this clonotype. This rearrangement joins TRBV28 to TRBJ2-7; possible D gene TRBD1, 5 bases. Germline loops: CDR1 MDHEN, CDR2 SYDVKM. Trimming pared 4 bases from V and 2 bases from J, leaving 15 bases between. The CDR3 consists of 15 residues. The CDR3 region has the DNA TGTGCCAGCAGTTCGGCAGGGTTGCAACCCTACGAGCAGTACTTC. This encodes CASSSAGLQPYEQYF.

The chain's CDR3 is CASRDPGQSSPLHF. DNA for the CDR3: TGTGCCAGCAGGGACCCGGGACAGAGTTCACCCCTCCACTTT. The chain joins TRBV2 to TRBJ1-6; 7 bases line up with TRBD1. CDR1 is SNHLY, CDR2 FYNNEI, per germline. The CDR3 has 14 residues. V trimming: 6 bases; J trimming: 9 bases; junction bases outside the gene matches: 8.

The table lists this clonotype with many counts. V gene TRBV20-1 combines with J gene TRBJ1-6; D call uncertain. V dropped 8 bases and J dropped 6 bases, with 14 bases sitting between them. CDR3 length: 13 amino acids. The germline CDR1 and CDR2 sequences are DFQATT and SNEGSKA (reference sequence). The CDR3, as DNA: TGCAGTCCGCACAACCTCTTTAATTCACCCCTCCACTTT. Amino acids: CSPHNLFNSPLHF.

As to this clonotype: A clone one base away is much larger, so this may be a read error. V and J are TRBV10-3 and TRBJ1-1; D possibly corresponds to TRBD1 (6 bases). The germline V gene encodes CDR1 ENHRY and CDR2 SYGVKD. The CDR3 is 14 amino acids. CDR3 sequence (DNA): TGTGCCATCAGATCGACAGGAGTGAACACTGAAGCTTGCTTT. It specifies CAIRSTGVNTEACF.

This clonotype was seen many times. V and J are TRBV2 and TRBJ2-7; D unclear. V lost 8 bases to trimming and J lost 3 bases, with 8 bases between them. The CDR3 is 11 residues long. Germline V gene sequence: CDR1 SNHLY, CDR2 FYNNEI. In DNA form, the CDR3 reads TGTGCCAGCCTGACGGACTACGAGCAGTACTTC. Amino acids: CASLTDYEQYF.

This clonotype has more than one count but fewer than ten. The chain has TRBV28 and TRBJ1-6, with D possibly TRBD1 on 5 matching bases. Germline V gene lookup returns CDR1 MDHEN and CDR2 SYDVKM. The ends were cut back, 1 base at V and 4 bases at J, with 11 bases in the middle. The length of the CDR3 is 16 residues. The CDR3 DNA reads TGTGCCAGCAGTTTATCCGGGGCACCGTATAATTCACCCCTCCACTTT. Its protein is CASSLSGAPYNSPLHF.

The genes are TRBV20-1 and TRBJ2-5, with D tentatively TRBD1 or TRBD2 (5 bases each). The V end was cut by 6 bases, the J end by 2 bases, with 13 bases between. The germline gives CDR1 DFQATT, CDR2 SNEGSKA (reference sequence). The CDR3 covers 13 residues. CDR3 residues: CSAWDPRQETQYF. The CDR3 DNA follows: TGCAGTGCCTGGGACCCGAGGCAAGAGACCCAGTACTTC.

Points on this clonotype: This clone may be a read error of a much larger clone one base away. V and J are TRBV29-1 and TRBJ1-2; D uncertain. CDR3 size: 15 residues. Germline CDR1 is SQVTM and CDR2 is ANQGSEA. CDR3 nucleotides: TGCAGCGTGAAGTCGGACGGGTTCCCTTTTTATGGCGACACCTTC. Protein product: CSVKSDGFPFYGDTF.

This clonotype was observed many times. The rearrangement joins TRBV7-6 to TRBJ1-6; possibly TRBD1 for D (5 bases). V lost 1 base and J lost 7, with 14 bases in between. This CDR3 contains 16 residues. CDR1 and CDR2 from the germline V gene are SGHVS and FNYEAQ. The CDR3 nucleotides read TGTGCCAGCAGCTTAGAGGTTTGGAAGGGGAATTCACCCCTCCACTTT. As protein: CASSLEVWKGNSPLHF. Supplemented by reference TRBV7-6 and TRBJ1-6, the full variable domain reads GAGVSQSPRYKVTKRGQDVALRCDPISGHVSLYWYRQALGQGPEFLTYFNYEAQQDKSGLPNDRFSAERPEGSISTLTIQRTEQRDSAMYRCASSLEVWKGNSPLHFGNGTRLTVT.